These 32 T cell receptor beta chains share one sample of origin, sequenced in a study of blood T cell repertoires in COVID-19. Generated by immunoSEQ multiplex PCR, the TCRdb table keeps only in-frame clones and is missing some. The sample shows approximately 130,000 clones, approximately 85% of them seen only once. Sequencing input: peripheral blood. All receptors come from a human donor in a cohort sampled during active COVID-19.

J is TRBJ2-5 and V is TRBV4-3, with D unresolved. CDR3 length: 14 amino acids. V was clipped by 0 bases and J by 4 bases, with 9 bases between them. Germline V CDR1 and CDR2: LGHNA, YSLEER. CDR3 nucleotide sequence: TGCGCCAGCAGCCAAGAACAGTCGAGAGAGACCCAGTACTTC. It translates to CASSQEQSRETQYF.

The chain couples TRBV5-1 to TRBJ2-7; no clear D. The CDR3 runs to 16 residues. Germline V gene lookup returns CDR1 SGHRS and CDR2 YFSETQ. V lost 0 bases to trimming and J lost 3 bases, with 16 bases between them. The CDR3 nucleotides read TGCGCCAGCAGCTTGGACAGTCAAGCCATACTCTACGAGCAGTACTTC. This translates into CASSLDSQAILYEQYF.

This clone appeared once. The rearrangement uses TRBV5-6 and TRBJ2-3; D is perhaps TRBD2 (6 bases). Trimming took off 3 bases at V and 0 bases at J, with 14 bases between the two ends. This CDR3 is 16 amino acids long. Germline assignment: CDR1 SGHDT and CDR2 YYEEEE. CDR3 sequence (DNA): TGTGCCAGCAGCTGGGAGGTAGGGGCTAGCACAGATACGCAGTATTTT. Residues: CASSWEVGASTDTQYF.

V is TRBV7-6 and J is TRBJ1-3; no definite D call. This CDR3 spans 15 amino acids. V lost 1 base and J 1 base, leaving 8 bases between the germline ends. The germline V gene encodes CDR1 SGHVS and CDR2 FNYEAQ. CDR3 sequence: CASSLVAGSGNTIYF. CDR3 DNA sequence: TGTGCCAGCAGCTTAGTCGCGGGATCTGGAAACACCATATATTTT.

The chain employs TRBV9 and TRBJ1-2; a possible D gene is TRBD1 (6 bases). This CDR3 is 14 amino acids long. V was clipped by 4 bases and J by 3 bases, with 13 bases between them. Per germline, CDR1 SGDLS and CDR2 YYNGEE. The CDR3 protein is CASSPGGGHYGYTF. The CDR3 nucleotides read TGTGCCAGCAGCCCTGGGGGGGGGCACTATGGCTACACCTTC.

This sequence joins TRBV20-1 and TRBJ2-3, with D unclear. The CDR3 consists of 11 residues. V dropped 3 bases and J dropped 3 bases, with 4 bases sitting between them. CDR1 is DFQATT, CDR2 SNEGSKA, per germline (reference sequence). The CDR3: CSASITDTQYF. The DNA for the CDR3 is TGCAGTGCTAGCATTACAGATACGCAGTATTTT.

The V and J genes are TRBV27 and TRBJ2-2; no clear D gene. Germline CDR1 and CDR2: MNHEY and SMNVEV (reference sequence). This CDR3 has 14 amino acids. Deletions cut 0 bases from V and 6 bases from J, with 8 bases between. The CDR3 DNA reads TGTGCCAGCAGTTTATCGTCCATCCCCGGGGAGCTGTTTTTT. Translation: CASSLSSIPGELFF.

Regarding this clone: Germline is not matched at one junction end, which may reflect a read error. The genes are TRBV5-1 and TRBJ1-5; TRBD1 is a possible D gene (5 bases). This CDR3 region has 18 residues. Germline V gene lookup returns CDR1 SGHRS and CDR2 YFSETQ. The CDR3 protein is CASRLRGKRGGGNQPQHF. DNA of the CDR3: TGCGCCAGCCGCTTACGGGGTAAAAGAGGAGGGGGCAATCAGCCCCAGCATTTT.

This clone was found once. The chain links TRBV10-3 to TRBJ1-1; D perhaps matches TRBD1 (6 bases). The CDR3 runs to 15 residues. The V gene lost 2 bases and the J gene lost 2 bases, with 12 bases spanning the gap. Germline CDR1 and CDR2: ENHRY and SYGVKD. CDR3 sequence reads: CAISEPGGANTEAFF. DNA for the CDR3: TGTGCCATCAGTGAGCCCGGGGGGGCAAACACTGAAGCTTTCTTT.

This rearrangement joins TRBV7-2 to TRBJ2-5; D may be TRBD2 (5 bases). This CDR3 region has 13 residues. Germline V gene sequence: CDR1 SGHTA, CDR2 FQGNSA. The V end was cut by 1 base, the J end by 14 bases, with 17 bases between. CDR3 residues: CASSLGFGAEGYF. CDR3 DNA: TGTGCCAGCAGCTTAGGTTTTGGCGCTGAGGGTTACTTC.

This rearrangement joins TRBV14 to TRBJ2-3; D is undetermined. Germline lookup yields CDR1 SGHDN and CDR2 FVKESK. The ends were cut back, 2 bases at V and 2 bases at J, with 5 bases in the middle. The CDR3 extends over 13 amino acids. CDR3 region: CASSQMATDTQYF. The CDR3 bases are TGTGCCAGCAGCCAAATGGCCACAGATACGCAGTATTTT.

The chain links TRBV5-1 to TRBJ2-1; 10 bases are a match to TRBD2. After removal of 0 bases from V and 0 bases from J, the junction contained 6 bases not matched to a gene. CDR3 length equals 18 residues. Germline V gene data show CDR1 as SGHRS and CDR2 as YFSETQ. The CDR3 DNA reads as TGCGCCAGCAGCTTGGGTCTAGCGGGGGCCAACTCCTACAATGAGCAGTTCTTC. Its protein is CASSLGLAGANSYNEQFF. Combining the CDR3 with reference TRBV5-1 and TRBJ2-1 gives the whole variable domain KAGVTQTPRYLIKTRGQQVTLSCSPISGHRSVSWYQQTPGQGLQFLFEYFSETQRNKGNFPGRFSGRQFSNSRSEMNVSTLELGDSALYLCASSLGLAGANSYNEQFFGPGTRLTVL.

Worth noting for this clone: One end of the junction varies from germline; a read error may be responsible. This chain connects TRBV6-6 to TRBJ1-1; possibly TRBD1 for D (6 bases). Per germline, CDR1 MNHNY and CDR2 SVGAGI (reference sequence). The CDR3 has 14 amino acids. CDR3 residues: CASNYREVSTEAFF. The CDR3 nucleotides read TGTGCCAGCAATTACAGGGAGGTTAGCACTGAAGCTTTCTTT.

This chain joins TRBV6-6 and TRBJ1-2; TRBD1 might be the D (5 bases). There are 14 residues in the CDR3. Germline V CDR1 and CDR2: MNHNY, SVGAGI (reference sequence). Trimming cost V 2 bases and J 6 bases, with 13 bases left between them. DNA of the CDR3: TGTGCCAGCAGTTACCCCGCGACGGGGGATGGCTACACCTTC. The encoded protein is CASSYPATGDGYTF.

V gene TRBV2 combines with J gene TRBJ2-3; D may be TRBD2 (6 bases). The length of the CDR3 is 16 residues. Looked up from germline, CDR1 is SNHLY and CDR2 is FYNNEI. V shed 6 bases and J shed 6 bases, with 22 bases lying between them. This CDR3 reads CASSDPGLTKGDTQYF. The CDR3 DNA reads TGTGCCAGCAGCGATCCGGGACTCACGAAGGGGGATACGCAGTATTTT.

The V and J genes are TRBV9 and TRBJ2-1, with 11 bases identical to TRBD2. The germline V gene encodes CDR1 SGDLS and CDR2 YYNGEE. V gave up 0 bases and J gave up 4 bases; unmatched junction bases: 9. CDR3 length: 18 amino acids. CDR3 region: CASSVVASGGSDYNEQFF. The CDR3 DNA sequence: TGTGCCAGCAGCGTAGTGGCTAGCGGGGGGAGCGATTACAATGAGCAGTTCTTC.

The chain recombines TRBV7-3 with TRBJ2-5, with D perhaps matching TRBD1 (7 bases). With 5 bases removed from V and 4 bases from J, the gap between germline ends came to 20 bases. In germline, CDR1 is SGHTA, CDR2 FQGTGA. CDR3 length: 16 amino acids. The CDR3 reads CASSPGARGDSETQYF. The DNA of the CDR3 is TGTGCCAGCAGCCCCGGAGCCAGGGGGGATTCAGAGACCCAGTACTTC.

The chain joins TRBV9 to TRBJ2-6; perhaps TRBD1 as D (6 bases). CDR3 size: 16 residues. Trimming left V 0 bases short and J 2 bases short, with 9 bases between. Germline CDR1 SGDLS, CDR2 YYNGEE. CDR3 region: CASSVETGPGANVLTF. The CDR3 DNA follows: TGTGCCAGCAGCGTAGAAACAGGGCCTGGGGCCAACGTCCTGACTTTC.

In this sample, this clone turned up once. The CDR3 region has the DNA TGTGCCAGCAGCATAGGAGGGGCTTGGTACACTGAAGCTTTCTTT. As protein: CASSIGGAWYTEAFF. V and J are TRBV3-1 (or the pseudogene TRBV3-2) and TRBJ1-1, with D tentatively TRBD1 (5 bases). CDR1 is LGHDT and CDR2 is YNNKEL in the germline V gene (reference sequence). CDR3 length: 15 amino acids. The V gene lost 5 bases and the J gene lost 3 bases, with 16 bases spanning the gap.

The chain carries TRBV5-1 and TRBJ2-1; TRBD2 agrees at 9 bases. The trim removed 0 bases at V and 3 bases at J, leaving 4 bases unmatched. Germline V lookup: CDR1 SGHRS, CDR2 YFSETQ. This CDR3 has 16 residues. For the CDR3, the DNA is TGCGCCAGCAGCTTGGCCGGAGCGGGAGGCTACAATGAGCAGTTCTTC. Its translation: CASSLAGAGGYNEQFF.

V and J are TRBV5-1 and TRBJ1-2; D is undetermined. The CDR3 has 14 residues. Germline CDR1 reads SGHRS; CDR2 reads YFSETQ. The V end lost 0 bases, the J end lost 6 bases, and 12 bases lay between the germline ends. The CDR3 DNA follows: TGCGCCAGCAGCTTGGGGGGTATTAGCGATGGCTACACCTTC. Its translation is CASSLGGISDGYTF.

The V and J genes are TRBV7-2 and TRBJ2-7, with TRBD2 matching 7 bases. J was trimmed by 3 bases and V by 5 bases; bases with no gene match: 10. Germline V gene sequence: CDR1 SGHTA, CDR2 FQGNSA. The CDR3 length is 15 residues. DNA for the CDR3: TGTGCCAGCAGCCAGCAGCCTAGCGGATACTACGAGCAGTACTTC. Its protein is CASSQQPSGYYEQYF.

Judged by abundance, this clone is medium-sized. The chain is built from TRBV27 and TRBJ2-3; maybe TRBD1 (5 bases). Germline-derived CDR1 and CDR2 are MNHEY and SMNVEV (reference sequence). The CDR3 runs 15 residues. V shed 0 bases and J shed 6 bases, with 13 bases lying between them. CDR3 residues: CASSLSGPYGDTQYF. The CDR3 coding sequence is TGTGCCAGCAGTTTATCGGGGCCCTACGGGGATACGCAGTATTTT.

The V and J genes are TRBV6-5 and TRBJ2-1, with D possibly TRBD2 on 5 matching bases. There are 13 residues in the CDR3. From germline, CDR1 is MNHEY and CDR2 SVGAGI. V was trimmed by 8 bases and J by 6 bases, leaving 14 bases between them. CDR3 loop: CASLSNRGNEQFF. The CDR3 DNA is TGTGCCAGCCTATCTAATCGGGGCAATGAGCAGTTCTTC.

Here the CDR3 reads CASSLAGGLRTDTQYF. The CDR3 coding sequence is TGTGCCAGCAGCTTAGCGGGGGGGCTCCGCACAGATACGCAGTATTTT. This rearrangement joins TRBV7-2 to TRBJ2-3; a possible D gene is TRBD2 (7 bases). Trimming cost V 0 bases and J 1 base, with 11 bases left between them. CDR1 and CDR2 from the germline V gene are SGHTA and FQGNSA. The CDR3 is 16 residues long.

The rearrangement joins TRBV9 to TRBJ2-1; 7 bases line up with TRBD2. The length of the CDR3 is 15 residues. CDR1 and CDR2 (germline): SGDLS, YYNGEE. V was clipped by 2 bases and J by 7 bases; unmatched bases: 9. Here the CDR3 DNA reads TGTGCCAGCAGCGTTCGAGCGGGGAGTGGGAATGAGCAGTTCTTC. Translation: CASSVRAGSGNEQFF. Full variable domain (missing parts from reference TRBV9 and TRBJ2-1): DSGVTQTPKHLITATGQRVTLRCSPRSGDLSVYWYQQSLDQGLQFLIQYYNGEERAKGNILERFSAQQFPDLHSELNLSSLELGDSALYFCASSVRAGSGNEQFFGPGTRLTVL.

The chain carries TRBV6-2 or TRBV6-3 and TRBJ2-5; D may be TRBD2 (6 bases). The CDR3 runs 16 residues. In germline, CDR1 is MNHEY, CDR2 SVGEGT. V was cut by 0 bases and J by 4 bases, with 15 bases left in between. This CDR3 is CASSYSGLLAAETQYF. The DNA for the CDR3 is TGTGCCAGCAGTTACTCAGGGTTACTAGCTGCAGAGACCCAGTACTTC.

The chain couples TRBV29-1 to TRBJ2-1; tentative D call: TRBD1 (7 bases). V dropped 8 bases and J dropped 13 bases, with 39 bases sitting between them. This CDR3 comprises 18 residues. Germline V lookup: CDR1 SQVTM, CDR2 ANQGSEA. CDR3 in amino acids: CSPDRVVAVGRRTNTQFF. The CDR3 DNA reads TGCAGCCCCGACAGGGTCGTCGCTGTAGGCCGTAGGACTAATACTCAGTTCTTC.

The V gene is TRBV10-3, the J gene TRBJ1-2; 7 bases map to TRBD1. V lost 5 bases to trimming and J lost 0 bases; unmatched junction nucleotides: 9. Germline V CDR1 and CDR2: ENHRY, SYGVKD. The CDR3 has 16 residues. The CDR3 region has the DNA TGTGCCATCAGTACCCCAGGGGGTAGCTCTAACTATGGCTACACCTTC. Its translation: CAISTPGGSSNYGYTF.

This clone was seen a single time. The rearrangement uses TRBV5-8 and TRBJ2-5; 16 bases line up with TRBD2. CDR3 length: 16 residues. V shed 2 bases, J shed 5 bases, and the junction held 3 bases outside the gene matches. CDR1 and CDR2 (germline): SGHTS, YDEGEE. In DNA, the CDR3 is TGTGCCAGCAGCTTCGGGACTAGCGGGAGGGCCGAGACCCAGTACTTC. Translated: CASSFGTSGRAETQYF. Full variable domain (remainder filled in from reference TRBV5-8 and TRBJ2-5): EAGVTQSPTHLIKTRGQQATLRCSPISGHTSVYWYQQALGLGLQFLLWYDEGEERNRGNFPPRFSGRQFPNYSSELNVNALELEDSALYLCASSFGTSGRAETQYFGPGTRLLVL.

The rearrangement uses TRBV5-6 and TRBJ1-2; D gene ambiguous. V lost 2 bases to trimming and J lost 4 bases, with 6 bases between them. The CDR3 spans 12 residues. Germline V CDR1 and CDR2: SGHDT, YYEEEE. CDR3 DNA sequence: TGTGCCAGCAGCTTCGACTCCTATGGCTACACCTTC. Translation: CASSFDSYGYTF.

The genes are TRBV5-4 and TRBJ1-2; 7 positions match TRBD1. From germline, CDR1 is SGHNT and CDR2 YYREEE (reference sequence). CDR3 size: 13 residues. V lost 6 bases to trimming and J lost 5 bases; unmatched junction nucleotides: 7. In DNA form, the CDR3 reads TGTGCCAGCACCCGGGACAGAGCATATGGCTACACCTTC. It encodes CASTRDRAYGYTF.